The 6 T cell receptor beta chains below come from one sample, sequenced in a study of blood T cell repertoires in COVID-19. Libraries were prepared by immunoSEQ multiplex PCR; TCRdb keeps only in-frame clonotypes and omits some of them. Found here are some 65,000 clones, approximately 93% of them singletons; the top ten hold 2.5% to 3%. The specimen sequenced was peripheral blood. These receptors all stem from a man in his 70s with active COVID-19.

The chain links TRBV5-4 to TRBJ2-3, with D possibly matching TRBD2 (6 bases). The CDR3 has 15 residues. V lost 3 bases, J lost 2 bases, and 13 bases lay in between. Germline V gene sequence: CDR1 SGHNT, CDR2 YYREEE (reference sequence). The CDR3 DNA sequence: TGTGCCAGCAGCTCGCCTGGGGGGATCACAGATACGCAGTATTTT. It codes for CASSSPGGITDTQYF.

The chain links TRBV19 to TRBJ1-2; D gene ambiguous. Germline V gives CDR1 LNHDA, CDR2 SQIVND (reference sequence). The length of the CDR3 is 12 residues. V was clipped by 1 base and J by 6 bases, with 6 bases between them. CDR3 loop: CASSIAGNGYTF. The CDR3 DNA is TGTGCCAGTAGTATAGCGGGGAATGGCTACACCTTC.

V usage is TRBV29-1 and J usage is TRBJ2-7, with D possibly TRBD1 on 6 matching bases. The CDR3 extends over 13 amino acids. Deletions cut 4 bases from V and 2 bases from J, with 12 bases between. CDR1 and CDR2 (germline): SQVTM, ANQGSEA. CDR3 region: CSVASGVPYEQYF. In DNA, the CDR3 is TGCAGCGTTGCCTCAGGGGTACCCTACGAGCAGTACTTC.

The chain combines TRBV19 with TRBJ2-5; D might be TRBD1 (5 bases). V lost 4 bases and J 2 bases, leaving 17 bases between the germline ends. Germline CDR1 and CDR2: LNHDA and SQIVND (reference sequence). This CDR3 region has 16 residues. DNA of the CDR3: TGTGCCAGTAGTAAGGACCACACAGGCCTTCAAGAGACCCAGTACTTC. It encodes CASSKDHTGLQETQYF.

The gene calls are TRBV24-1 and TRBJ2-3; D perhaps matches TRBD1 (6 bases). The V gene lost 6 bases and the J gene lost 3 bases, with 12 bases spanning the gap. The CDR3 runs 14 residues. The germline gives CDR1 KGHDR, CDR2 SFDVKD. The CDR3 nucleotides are TGTGCCACCAGTTTGACAGGAACAACAGATACGCAGTATTTT. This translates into CATSLTGTTDTQYF.

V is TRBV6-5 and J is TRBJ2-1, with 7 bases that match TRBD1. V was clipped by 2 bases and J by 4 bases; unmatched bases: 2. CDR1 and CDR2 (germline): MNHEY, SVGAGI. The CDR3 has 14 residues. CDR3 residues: CASSYIQGYNEQFF. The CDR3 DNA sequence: TGTGCCAGCAGTTACATACAGGGGTACAATGAGCAGTTCTTC.